The source of this T cell receptor beta chain is a study of shared clonotypes between healthy human individuals. General study findings and limits: Inspection by rarefaction showed sorted-subset sequencing to be incomplete despite large depth.

Repertoires were generated with immunoSEQ multiplex PCR, while TCRdb's copy carries only in-frame clones and drops some. The sample includes about 2 million clones, roughly 95% of them seen just once. The ends were cut back, 3 bases at V and 2 bases at J, with 11 bases in the middle. The CDR3 is 14 residues long. CDR1 and CDR2 from the germline V gene are SGHNT and YYREEE (reference sequence). In the case of this clone: Its matching antigen is unknown.

The sequence derives from a man between 18 and 35 years old in good health. Sequenced: naive CD4+ T cells sorted from blood. The subset is: CD45RA+ positively selected. The chain links TRBV5-4 to TRBJ2-5; tentatively, D is TRBD1 (6 bases). This CDR3 reads CASSSRTVQETQYF. Written as DNA, the CDR3 is TGTGCCAGCAGCTCCCGGACAGTACAAGAGACCCAGTACTTC.